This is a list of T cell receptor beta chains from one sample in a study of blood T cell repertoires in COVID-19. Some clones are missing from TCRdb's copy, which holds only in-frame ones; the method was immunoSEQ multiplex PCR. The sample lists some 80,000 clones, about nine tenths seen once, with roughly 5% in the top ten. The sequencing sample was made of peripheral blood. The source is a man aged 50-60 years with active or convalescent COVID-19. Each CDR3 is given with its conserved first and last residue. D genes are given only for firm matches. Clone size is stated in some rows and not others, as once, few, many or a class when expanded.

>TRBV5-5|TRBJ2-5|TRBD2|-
TGTGCCAGCAGCTCCCAAACTCGGGGGGGGGCTTTGGAGACCCAGTACTTC
CASSSQTRGGALETQYF
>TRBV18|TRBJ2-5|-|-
TGTGCCAGCTCACCAGTAGGCTCGGGGGAGACCCAGTACTTC
CASSPVGSGETQYF
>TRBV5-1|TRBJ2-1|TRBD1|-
TGCGCCAGCAGCTTCGGAGACAGGGTCAATGAGCAGTTCTTC
CASSFGDRVNEQFF
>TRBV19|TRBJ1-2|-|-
TGTGCCAGTAGTTCCCCGGGGAGGGGTGATGGCTATGGCTACACCTTC
CASSSPGRGDGYGYTF
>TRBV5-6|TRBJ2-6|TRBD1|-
TGTGCCAGCAGCTTGATTGGACAGGGGGCGGGCGGGGCCAACGTCCTGACTTTC
CASSLIGQGAGGANVLTF
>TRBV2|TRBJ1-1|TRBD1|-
TGTGCCAGCAGGACAGGGGGCAGGATTGAAGCTTTCTTT
CASRTGGRIEAFF
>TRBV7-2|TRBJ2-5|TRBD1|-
TGTGCCAGCAGCGGGGACAGGGGTGAGACCCAGTACTTC
CASSGDRGETQYF
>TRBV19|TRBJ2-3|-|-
TGTGCCAGTAGGGCCCCGCGGGGAGGTGAGGATACGCAGTATTTT
CASRAPRGGEDTQYF
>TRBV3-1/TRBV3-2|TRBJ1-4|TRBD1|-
TGTGCCAGCAGCCCGCCCGGACAGGATGAAAAACTGTTTTTT
CASSPPGQDEKLFF
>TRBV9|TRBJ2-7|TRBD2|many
TGTGCCAGCAGCAGATCGGGACTAGCGGGGGGGTCCTACGAGCAGTACTTC
CASSRSGLAGGSYEQYF
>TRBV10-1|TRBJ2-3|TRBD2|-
TGCGCCAGCACCGCGGGGGGACCCACAGATACGCAGTATTTT
CASTAGGPTDTQYF
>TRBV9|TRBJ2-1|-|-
TGTGCCAGCAGCTTCTATCGCGGAAGCTCCTACAATGAGCAGTTCTTC
CASSFYRGSSYNEQFF
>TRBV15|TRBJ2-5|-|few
TGTGCCACCAGCAGAGATAGTTCCAGGATCCAAGAGACCCAGTACTTC
CATSRDSSRIQETQYF
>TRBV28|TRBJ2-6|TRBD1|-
TGTGCCAGCAGTTTAGTCGGTCGGGCAGGGGGAATTGGGGCCAACGTCCTGACTTTC
CASSLVGRAGGIGANVLTF
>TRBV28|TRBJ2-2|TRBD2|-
TGTGCCAGCACCCGGGTAGCGGGGACCGGGGAGCTGTTTTTT
CASTRVAGTGELFF
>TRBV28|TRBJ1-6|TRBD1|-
TGTGCCAGCACCGACGGGACAGGAGTCTTGTTACCCCTCCACTTT
CASTDGTGVLLPLHF
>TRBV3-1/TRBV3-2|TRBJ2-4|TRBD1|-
TGTGCCAGCAGCCAAGGGATGCGGGGACAGGGGGCACGCATTCAGTACTTC
CASSQGMRGQGARIQYF
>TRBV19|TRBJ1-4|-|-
TGTGCCAGTACCCGGACAGCAACTAATGAAAAACTGTTTTTT
CASTRTATNEKLFF
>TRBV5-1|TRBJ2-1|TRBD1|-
TGCGCCAGCAGCTTGGGTGGGACAGGGCCCTACAATGAGCAGTTCTTC
CASSLGGTGPYNEQFF
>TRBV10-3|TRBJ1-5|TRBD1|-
TGTGCCATCAGTGAGTCAGGTGGGACAGTCAATCAGCCCCAGCATTTT
CAISESGGTVNQPQHF
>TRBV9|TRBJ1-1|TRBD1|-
TGTGCCAGCAGCTTTGGACAGGGCGGGGACACTGAAGCTTTCTTT
CASSFGQGGDTEAFF
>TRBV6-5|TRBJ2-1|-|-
TGTGCCAGCATGAGGGGGGACAGTTACAATGAGCAGTTCTTC
CASMRGDSYNEQFF
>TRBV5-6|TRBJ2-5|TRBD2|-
TGTGCCAGCAGCTTGGGAACGGGGGGTGGGGAGACCCAGTACTTC
CASSLGTGGGETQYF
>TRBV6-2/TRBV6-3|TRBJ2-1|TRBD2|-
TGTGCCAGCAGTACCTCCCGGACTAGGAACAATGAGCAGTTCTTC
CASSTSRTRNNEQFF
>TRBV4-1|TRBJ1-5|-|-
TGCGCCAGCAGCCCCGGCGGGGGGTTGAGCAATCAGCCCCAGCATTTT
CASSPGGGLSNQPQHF
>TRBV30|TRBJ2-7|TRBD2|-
TGTGCCTGGAGTTCTTCGGGGGGGGAGGACTACGAGCAGTACTTC
CAWSSSGGEDYEQYF
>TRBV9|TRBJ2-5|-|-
TGTGCCAGCACGAGGGGGGGGCTCGAAGAGACCCAGTACTTC
CASTRGGLEETQYF
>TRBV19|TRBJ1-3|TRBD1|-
TGTGCCAGTAGTGAACAGGGGGCGACTGGAAACACCATATATTTT
CASSEQGATGNTIYF
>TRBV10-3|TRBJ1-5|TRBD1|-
TGTGCCATCAGAGGACAGGGGGATGATCAGCCCCAGCATTTT
CAIRGQGDDQPQHF
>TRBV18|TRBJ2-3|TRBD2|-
TGTGCCAGCTCACCACCGGCTAGCGGGGTGGATACGCAGTATTTT
CASSPPASGVDTQYF
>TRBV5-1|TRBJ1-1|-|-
TGCGCCAGCAGCCCCGTGGACAGGAACACTGAAGCTTTCTTT
CASSPVDRNTEAFF
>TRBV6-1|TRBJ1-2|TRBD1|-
TGTGCCAGCAGTGGAGGGGGGGACAGGGGCAACTATGGCTACACCTTC
CASSGGGDRGNYGYTF
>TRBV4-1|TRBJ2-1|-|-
TGCGCCAGCAGCTCACGACGGGTCTCCTACAATGAGCAGTTCTTC
CASSSRRVSYNEQFF
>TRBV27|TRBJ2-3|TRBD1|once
TGTGCCAGCAGTCGACAGGGTGGAGATACGCAGTATTTT
CASSRQGGDTQYF
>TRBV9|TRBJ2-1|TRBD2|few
TGTGCCAGCAGCGTAGGACTAGCGGGGAGAAATGAGCAGTTCTTC
CASSVGLAGRNEQFF
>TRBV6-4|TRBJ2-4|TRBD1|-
TGTGCCAGCAGTGAAAGTCCGGGACAGGGGATTCAGTACTTC
CASSESPGQGIQYF
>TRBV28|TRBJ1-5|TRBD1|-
TGTGCCAGCAGCGCCGGGACAGAATATAGCAATCAGCCCCAGCATTTT
CASSAGTEYSNQPQHF
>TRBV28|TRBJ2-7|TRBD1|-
TGTGCCAGCAGTTTACAGGGGGCGGGAGAGCAGTACTTC
CASSLQGAGEQYF
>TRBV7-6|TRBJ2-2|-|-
TGTGCCAGCAGCTTCACCGGTGCAGGAACCGGGGAGCTGTTTTTT
CASSFTGAGTGELFF
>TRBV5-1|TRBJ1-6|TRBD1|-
TGCGCCAGCAGCCTAACAGGGGTGGATTCACCCCTCCACTTT
CASSLTGVDSPLHF